These T cell receptor beta chains were read from a single sample in a study of shared clonotypes between healthy human individuals. The data were produced by immunoSEQ multiplex PCR, yet TCRdb's version contains in-frame clones alone and is incomplete. The repertoire holds hundreds of thousands of clones, with around 75% as singletons. Sequencing input: PBMCs. These receptors were collected from a woman aged 40-49 years in good health. Some clones in this sample may be carry-over from other donors' samples. CDR3s include the opening cysteine and the closing phenylalanine or tryptophan. D genes are given only for firm matches. Only some rows state a clone size, as once, few, many or a class for expanded clones.

clone size	D gene	CDR3 length	V gene	J gene	CDR3 DNA	CDR3 protein
.	TRBD2	16	TRBV15	TRBJ2-2	TGTGCCACCAGCAGAGGGACTAGCGGGCTCACCGGGGAGCTGTTTTTT	CATSRGTSGLTGELFF
.	TRBD1	13	TRBV30	TRBJ1-6	TGTGCCCGTGGGACAGCCGACGGTTCACCCCTCCACTTT	CARGTADGSPLHF
.	TRBD1	15	TRBV7-7	TRBJ2-2	TGTGCTAGCAGTCCCGACAGGGAGAACACCGGGGAGCTGTTTTTT	CASSPDRENTGELFF
.	.	13	TRBV27	TRBJ1-1	TGTGCCAGCAGTTTATTGGGCAGGACTGAAGCTTTCTTT	CASSLLGRTEAFF
once	TRBD1	15	TRBV15	TRBJ1-3	TGTGCCACCAGCAGCAAGGGACAGCCAGGAAACACCATATATTTT	CATSSKGQPGNTIYF
.	.	16	TRBV7-8	TRBJ1-1	TGTGCCAGCAGCTTAGATAGTTTAGGGGTGAACACTGAAGCTTTCTTT	CASSLDSLGVNTEAFF
.	TRBD1	15	TRBV5-1	TRBJ2-1	TGCGCCAGCAGCCCCGGACAGGGGGCTTACAATGAGCAGTTCTTC	CASSPGQGAYNEQFF
.	TRBD1	15	TRBV6-1	TRBJ2-5	TGTGCCAGCAGTGAAGGGGGGACAGTTCAAGAGACCCAGTACTTC	CASSEGGTVQETQYF
.	TRBD1	16	TRBV5-4	TRBJ2-3	TGTGCCAGCAGCCTAAGGACAGGGGGCTATACAGATACGCAGTATTTT	CASSLRTGGYTDTQYF
once	.	13	TRBV28	TRBJ1-2	TGTGCCAGCAAAAAGGGGGGGGCTTATGGCTACACCTTC	CASKKGGAYGYTF
.	TRBD2	17	TRBV5-4	TRBJ2-2	TGTGCCAGCAGCTTGGGAGCGGGAGGGATTTGGGCCGGGGAGCTGTTTTTT	CASSLGAGGIWAGELFF
.	.	13	TRBV7-9	TRBJ2-7	TGTGCCAGCAGATGGGGGAACTCCTACGAGCAGTACTTC	CASRWGNSYEQYF
.	.	16	TRBV15	TRBJ2-2	TGTGCCACTTCCCACGCGGGGACCCCTCCCACCGGGGAGCTGTTTTTT	CATSHAGTPPTGELFF
.	TRBD1	13	TRBV6-5	TRBJ1-5	TGTGCCAGCAGTTCCAGGGGGCCCCTGCCCCAGCATTTT	CASSSRGPLPQHF
.	TRBD2	19	TRBV2	TRBJ2-6	TGTGCCAGCAGTGAAATCGCCCCGGGACTAGCTTCTGGGGCCAACGTCCTGACTTTC	CASSEIAPGLASGANVLTF
.	.	15	TRBV7-8	TRBJ1-2	TGTGCCAGCAGCCCTCGCTCGGCCGAGTCAGCTGGCTACACCTTC	CASSPRSAESAGYTF
few	TRBD2	14	TRBV7-2	TRBJ2-7	TGTGCCAGCAGCTCAGAAGCGGGACCCTACGAGCAGTACTTC	CASSSEAGPYEQYF
.	TRBD1	16	TRBV7-8	TRBJ1-2	TGTGCCAGCAGCTTGCTACAGGGGGCGCGTAACTATGGCTACACCTTC	CASSLLQGARNYGYTF
.	TRBD2	14	TRBV28	TRBJ2-7	TGTGCCAGCAGTTGGGGCGGGAGGGCCAACGAGCAGTACTTC	CASSWGGRANEQYF
many	.	14	TRBV6-5	TRBJ2-7	TGTGCCAGCAGTGACAAGGGGTCCCCCTCCGAGCAGTACTTC	CASSDKGSPSEQYF
.	TRBD2	14	TRBV7-9	TRBJ2-1	TGTGCCAGCAGCCGACTAGCGGGAGACGGTGAGCAGTTCTTC	CASSRLAGDGEQFF
.	TRBD2	15	TRBV28	TRBJ2-7	TGTGCCAGCAGTATTACGGGACTAGCGTTCTACGAGCAGTACTTC	CASSITGLAFYEQYF
.	TRBD1	12	TRBV2	TRBJ1-1	TGTGCCAGCAGTGAAAGGGACAGGGTCGCTTTCTTT	CASSERDRVAFF
.	.	15	TRBV6-1	TRBJ2-2	TGTGCCAGCAGGGAACAGGGTTTAAACCCCGGGGAGCTGTTTTTT	CASREQGLNPGELFF
many	.	12	TRBV7-7	TRBJ2-2	TGTGCTAGCAGCTTAGGGGCCGGGGAGCTGTTTTTT	CASSLGAGELFF
.	TRBD1	13	TRBV29-1	TRBJ1-2	TGCAGCGTTGATTGGGACAGAAACTATGGCTACACCTTC	CSVDWDRNYGYTF
.	.	17	TRBV6-1	TRBJ1-3	TGTGCCAGCAGTGAATACGGGGGAGGTGGCTCTGGAAACACCATATATTTT	CASSEYGGGGSGNTIYF
.	.	14	TRBV19	TRBJ1-1	TGTGCCAGTACCACGGACAGACGGGTCACTGAAGCTTTCTTT	CASTTDRRVTEAFF